This TCR beta chain stems from a study of T-cell memory formation after mild COVID-19. In the study overall: For the most part, TCR clusters were specific to one donor. Study-wide points: The CD4+ clones that contracted clustered mainly within CM and EM, and the CD8+ clones concentrated in EMRA. CD4/CD8 balance held among clones contracting day 15 to 85, and later expanders leaned CD4+. That cross-reactive memory joined was suggested by some responding clones appearing in pre-infection memory.

Using its own MiXCR run on the 5' RACE reads, TCRdb lists one record per CDR3 protein. The sample has tens of thousands of distinct CDR3 sequences, approximately 13% seen once; the top ten hold about a quarter. This clonotype was recorded many times. The antigen is undetermined. Trimming cost V 5 bases and J 3 bases; bases outside gene matches: 4. Germline V gene sequence: CDR1 SEHNR, CDR2 FQNEAQ (reference sequence). The CDR3 runs to 14 residues. Input material: PBMCs or a T cell subset sorted from them (not recorded which). This receptor was obtained from an adult woman who had mild COVID-19 (a few samples of this study predate the infection). Cell type and time point are not known. J is TRBJ1-5 and V is TRBV7-9; 7 nucleotides align to TRBD1. The DNA for the CDR3 is TGTGCCAGCAGCCGGGACAGTAACAATCAGCCCCAGCATTTT. Its translation: CASSRDSNNQPQHF.